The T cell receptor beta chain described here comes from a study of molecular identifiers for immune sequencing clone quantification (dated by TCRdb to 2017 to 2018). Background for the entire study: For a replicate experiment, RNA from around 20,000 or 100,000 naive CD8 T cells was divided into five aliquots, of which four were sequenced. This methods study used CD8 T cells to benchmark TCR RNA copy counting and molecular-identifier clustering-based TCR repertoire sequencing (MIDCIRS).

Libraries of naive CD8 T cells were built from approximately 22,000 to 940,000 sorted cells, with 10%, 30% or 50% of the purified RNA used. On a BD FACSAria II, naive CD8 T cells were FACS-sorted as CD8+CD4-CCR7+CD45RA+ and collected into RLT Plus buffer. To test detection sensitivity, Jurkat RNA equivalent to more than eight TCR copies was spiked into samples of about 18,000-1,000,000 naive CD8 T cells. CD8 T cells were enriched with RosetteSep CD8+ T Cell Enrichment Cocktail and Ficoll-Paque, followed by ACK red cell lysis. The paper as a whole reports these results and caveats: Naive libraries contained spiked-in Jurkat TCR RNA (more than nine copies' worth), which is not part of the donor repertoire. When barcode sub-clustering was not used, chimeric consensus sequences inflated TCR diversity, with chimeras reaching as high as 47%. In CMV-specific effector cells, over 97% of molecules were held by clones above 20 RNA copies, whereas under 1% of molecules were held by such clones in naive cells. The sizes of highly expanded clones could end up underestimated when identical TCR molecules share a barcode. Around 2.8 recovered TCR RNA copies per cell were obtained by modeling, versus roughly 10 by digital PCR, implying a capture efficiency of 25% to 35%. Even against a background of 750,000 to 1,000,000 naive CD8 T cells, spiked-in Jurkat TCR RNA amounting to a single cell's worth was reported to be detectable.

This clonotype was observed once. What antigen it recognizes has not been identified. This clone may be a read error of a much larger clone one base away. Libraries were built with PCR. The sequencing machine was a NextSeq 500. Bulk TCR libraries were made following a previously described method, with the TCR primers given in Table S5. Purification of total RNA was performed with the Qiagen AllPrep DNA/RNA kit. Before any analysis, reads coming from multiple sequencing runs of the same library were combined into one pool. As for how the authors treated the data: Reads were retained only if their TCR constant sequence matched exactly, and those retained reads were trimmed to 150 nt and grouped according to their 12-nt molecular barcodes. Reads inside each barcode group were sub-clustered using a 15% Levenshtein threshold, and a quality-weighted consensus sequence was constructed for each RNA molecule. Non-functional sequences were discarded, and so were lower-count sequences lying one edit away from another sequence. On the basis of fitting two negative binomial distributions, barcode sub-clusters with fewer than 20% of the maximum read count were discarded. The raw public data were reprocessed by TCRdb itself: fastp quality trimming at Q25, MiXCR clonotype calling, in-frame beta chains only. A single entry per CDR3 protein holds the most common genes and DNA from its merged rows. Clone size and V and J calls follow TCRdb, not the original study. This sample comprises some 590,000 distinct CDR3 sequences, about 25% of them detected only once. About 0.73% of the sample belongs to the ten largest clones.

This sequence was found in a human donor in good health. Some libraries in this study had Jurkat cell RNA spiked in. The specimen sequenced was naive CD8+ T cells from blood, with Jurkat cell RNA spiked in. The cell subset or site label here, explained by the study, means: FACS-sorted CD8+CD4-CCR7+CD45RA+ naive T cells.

CDR3 protein: CASGPNSDRGLEAFF. The DNA sequence reads TGTGCCAGCGGCCCAAACTCGGACAGGGGGCTTGAAGCTTTCTTT. The chain uses TRBV7-9 and TRBJ1-1; a stretch of 11 junction bases matches TRBD1. Trimming leaves V shorter by 8 bases and J shorter by 7 bases, with the junction holding 12 bases beyond the gene matches. The germline V gene (reference sequence) supplies CDR1 SEHNR and CDR2 FQNEAQ. CDR3 length: 15 amino acids, cysteine to phenylalanine. Only the CDR3 DNA stays, 45 bases, in frame from base 1.